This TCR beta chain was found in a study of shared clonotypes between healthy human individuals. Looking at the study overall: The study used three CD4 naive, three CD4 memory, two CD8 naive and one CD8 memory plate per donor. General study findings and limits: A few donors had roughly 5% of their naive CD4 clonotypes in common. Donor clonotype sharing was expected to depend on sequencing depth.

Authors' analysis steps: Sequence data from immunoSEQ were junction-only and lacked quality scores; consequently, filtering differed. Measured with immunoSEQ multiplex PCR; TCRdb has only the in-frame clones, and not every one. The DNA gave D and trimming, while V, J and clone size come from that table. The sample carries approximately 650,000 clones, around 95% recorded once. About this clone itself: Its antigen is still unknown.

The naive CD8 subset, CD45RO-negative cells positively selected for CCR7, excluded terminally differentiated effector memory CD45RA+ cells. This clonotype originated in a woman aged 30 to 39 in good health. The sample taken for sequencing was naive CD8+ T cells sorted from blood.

CDR3 nucleotides: TGTGCCAGCAGCTTAGTCGCCTCCGGGGAGCTGTTTTTT. Its protein product is CASSLVASGELFF. The chain uses TRBV7-9 and TRBJ2-2; D is uncertain. The CDR3 has 13 amino acids. Germline values: CDR1 SEHNR, CDR2 FQNEAQ (reference sequence). Trimming stripped 1 base from V and 6 bases from J, with 6 bases between. Combining the CDR3 with reference TRBV7-9 and TRBJ2-2 gives the whole variable domain DTGVSQNPRHKITKRGQNVTFRCDPISEHNRLYWYRQTLGQGPEFLTYFQNEAQLEKSRLLSDRFSAERPKGSFSTLEIQRTEQGDSAMYLCASSLVASGELFFGEGSRLTVL.